This T cell receptor beta chain emerged from a study of early T cells in non-severe SARS-CoV-2 infection. Study-level background: The input, bulk RNA from unsorted whole blood, was sequenced, and chains were unpaired. Whole-study results and caveats: Lookups in VDJdb leaned toward anti-spike CD8 responses and missed private and CD4 specificities.

For this clonotype: What it binds is not known.

Unique molecular identifiers were attached to individual cDNA molecules. TCRdb analysed the 5' RACE reads with MiXCR anew, one entry per CDR3 protein. This table has approximately 64,000 distinct CDR3 sequences, over 4.5% appearing once. Germline V lookup: CDR1 SNHLY, CDR2 FYNNEI. V was shortened by 6 bases and J by 1 base, with 12 bases between the two germline ends. The CDR3 runs to 15 residues. V and J are TRBV2 and TRBJ2-2; D tentatively fits TRBD1 or TRBD2 (5 bases each). The sequence was collected from an adult who was a healthcare worker with PCR-confirmed SARS-CoV-2 infection or an uninfected control (not recorded which). The sequenced sample consisted of whole blood. This CDR3 is CASRTRGMNTGELFF. CDR3 nucleotide sequence: TGTGCCAGCAGGACGAGGGGAATGAACACCGGGGAGCTGTTTTTT.